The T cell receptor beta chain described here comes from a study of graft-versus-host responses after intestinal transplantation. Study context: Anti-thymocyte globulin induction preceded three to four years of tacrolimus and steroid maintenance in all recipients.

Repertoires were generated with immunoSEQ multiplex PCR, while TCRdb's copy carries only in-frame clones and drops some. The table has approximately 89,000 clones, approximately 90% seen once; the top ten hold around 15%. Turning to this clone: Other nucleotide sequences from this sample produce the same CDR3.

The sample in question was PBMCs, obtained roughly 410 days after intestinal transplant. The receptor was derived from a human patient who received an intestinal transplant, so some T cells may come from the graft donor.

DNA of the CDR3: TGTGCCATCAGTGAGTCTCCAGGGGGGACTGAAGCTTTCTTT. Its protein is CAISESPGGTEAFF. This sequence joins TRBV10-3 and TRBJ1-1; TRBD1 matches at 7 bases. This CDR3 has 14 residues. In germline, CDR1 is ENHRY, CDR2 SYGVKD. With 0 bases clipped from V and 5 bases from J, the junction kept 3 bases outside the gene matches.